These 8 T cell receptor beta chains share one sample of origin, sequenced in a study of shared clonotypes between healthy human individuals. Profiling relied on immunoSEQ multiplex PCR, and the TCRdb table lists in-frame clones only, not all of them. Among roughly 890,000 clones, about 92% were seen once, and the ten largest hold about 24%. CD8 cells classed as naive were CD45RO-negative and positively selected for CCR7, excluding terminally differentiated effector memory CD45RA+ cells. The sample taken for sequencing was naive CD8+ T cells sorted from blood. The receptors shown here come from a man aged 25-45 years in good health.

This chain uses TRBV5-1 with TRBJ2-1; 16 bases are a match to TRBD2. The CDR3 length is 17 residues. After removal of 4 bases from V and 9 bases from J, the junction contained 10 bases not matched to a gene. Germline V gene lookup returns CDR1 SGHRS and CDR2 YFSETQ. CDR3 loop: CASSPAGLAGGPGEQFF. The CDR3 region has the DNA TGCGCCAGCAGCCCGGCGGGACTAGCGGGAGGGCCGGGTGAGCAGTTCTTC.

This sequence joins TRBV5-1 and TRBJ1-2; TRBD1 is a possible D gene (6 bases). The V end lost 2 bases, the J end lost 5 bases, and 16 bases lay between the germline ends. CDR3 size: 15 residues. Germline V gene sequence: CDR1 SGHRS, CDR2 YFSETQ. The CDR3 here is CASSLLPKGEYGYTF. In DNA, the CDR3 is TGCGCCAGCAGCTTACTGCCCAAGGGGGAGTATGGCTACACCTTC.

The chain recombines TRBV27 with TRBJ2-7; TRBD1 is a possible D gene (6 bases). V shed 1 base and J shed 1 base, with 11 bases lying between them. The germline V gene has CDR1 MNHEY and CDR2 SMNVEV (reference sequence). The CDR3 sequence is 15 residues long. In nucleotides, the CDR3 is TGTGCCAGCAGTTTATTGACAGGTGTATCCTACGAGCAGTACTTC. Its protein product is CASSLLTGVSYEQYF.

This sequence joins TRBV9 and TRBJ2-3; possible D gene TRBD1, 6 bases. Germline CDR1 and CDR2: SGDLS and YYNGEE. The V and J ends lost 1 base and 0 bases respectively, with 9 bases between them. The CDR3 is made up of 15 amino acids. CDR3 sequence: CASSVRQGSTDTQYF. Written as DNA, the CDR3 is TGTGCCAGCAGCGTACGGCAGGGGAGCACAGATACGCAGTATTTT. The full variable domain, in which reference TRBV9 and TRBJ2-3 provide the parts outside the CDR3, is DSGVTQTPKHLITATGQRVTLRCSPRSGDLSVYWYQQSLDQGLQFLIQYYNGEERAKGNILERFSAQQFPDLHSELNLSSLELGDSALYFCASSVRQGSTDTQYFGPGTRLTVL.

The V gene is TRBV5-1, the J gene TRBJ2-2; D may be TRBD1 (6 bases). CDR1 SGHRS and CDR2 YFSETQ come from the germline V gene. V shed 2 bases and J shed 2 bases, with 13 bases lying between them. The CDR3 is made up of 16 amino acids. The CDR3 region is CASSFGRTDNTGELFF. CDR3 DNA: TGCGCCAGCAGCTTTGGTCGGACAGACAACACCGGGGAGCTGTTTTTT.

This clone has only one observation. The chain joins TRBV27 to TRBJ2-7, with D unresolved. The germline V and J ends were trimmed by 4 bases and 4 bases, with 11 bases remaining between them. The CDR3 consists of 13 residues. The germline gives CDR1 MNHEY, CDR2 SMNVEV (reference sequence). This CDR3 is CASSSLPVYEQYF. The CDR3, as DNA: TGTGCCAGCAGTTCCCTACCGGTATACGAGCAGTACTTC.

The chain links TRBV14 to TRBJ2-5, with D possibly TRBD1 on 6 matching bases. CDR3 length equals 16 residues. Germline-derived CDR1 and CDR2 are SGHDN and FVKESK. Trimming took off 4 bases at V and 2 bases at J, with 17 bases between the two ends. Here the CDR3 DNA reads TGTGCCAGCAGCCGTTCCTTCAGGGGATTTCAAGAGACCCAGTACTTC. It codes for CASSRSFRGFQETQYF.

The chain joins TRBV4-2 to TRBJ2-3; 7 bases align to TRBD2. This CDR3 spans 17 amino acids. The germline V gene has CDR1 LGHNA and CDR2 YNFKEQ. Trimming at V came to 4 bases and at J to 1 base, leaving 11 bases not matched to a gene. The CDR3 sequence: CASSRDYSGPGTDTQYF. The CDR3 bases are TGTGCCAGCAGCCGGGACTATAGCGGGCCGGGCACAGATACGCAGTATTTT.